This T cell receptor (beta chain) was captured by sequencing in a study of OX40 agonist ivuxolimab in advanced cancers. Data came from immunoSEQ multiplex PCR; TCRdb stores just in-frame clones and leaves some out. The sample consists of tens of thousands of clones, roughly 91% of them appearing once. V lost 0 bases, J lost 0 bases, and 8 bases lay in between. Germline V gene lookup returns CDR1 MNHNY and CDR2 SVGAGI (reference sequence). CDR3 length: 15 residues. This sequence joins TRBV6-6 and TRBJ1-1, with unresolved D. The TCR comes from an adult with an advanced solid tumor such as melanoma, head and neck, liver or kidney cancer. Here the sequenced sample was CD4+ or CD8+ T cells sorted from blood, taken in a trial of the OX40 agonist ivuxolimab. CDR3 bases: TGTGCCAGCAGTTACTCCGAGAGCTTGAACACTGAAGCTTTCTTT. Translated, it gives CASSYSESLNTEAFF.